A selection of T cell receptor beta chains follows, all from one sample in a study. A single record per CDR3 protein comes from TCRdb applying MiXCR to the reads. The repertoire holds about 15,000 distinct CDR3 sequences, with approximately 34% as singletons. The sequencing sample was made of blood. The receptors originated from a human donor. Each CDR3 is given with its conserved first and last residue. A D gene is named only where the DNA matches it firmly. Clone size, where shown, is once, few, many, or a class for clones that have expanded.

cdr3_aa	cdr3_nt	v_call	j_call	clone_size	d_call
CASSVAGLARDEQFF	TGTGCCAGCAGCGTTGCCGGACTAGCGAGGGATGAGCAGTTCTTC	TRBV5-4	TRBJ2-1	-	TRBD2
CASSQGQGRGSSVNSPLHF	TGCGCCAGCAGCCAGGGACAGGGGAGGGGATCTTCGGTTAATTCACCCCTCCACTTT	TRBV4-3	TRBJ1-6	many	TRBD1
CSKAQGESGELFF	TGCTCGAAAGCACAGGGGGAATCCGGGGAGCTGTTTTTT	TRBV4-3	TRBJ2-2	many	TRBD1
CASSQAVGVLFF	TGCGCCAGCAGCCAAGCCGTTGGGGTTCTGTTTTTT	TRBV4-3	TRBJ2-2	once	-
CAWVGLAGHNEQFF	TGTGCCTGGGTGGGGCTAGCGGGACATAATGAGCAGTTCTTC	TRBV30	TRBJ2-1	-	TRBD2
CASRRDENTEAFF	TGTGCCAGCAGACGGGACGAGAACACTGAAGCTTTCTTT	TRBV7-3	TRBJ1-1	medium-sized	-
CASMEGFQDEQFF	TGCGCCAGCATGGAGGGATTTCAGGATGAGCAGTTCTTC	TRBV4-3	TRBJ2-1	-	-
CASSQTLLAGTNQPQHF	TGCGCCAGCAGCCAAACCCTCCTGGCAGGGACGAATCAGCCCCAGCATTTT	TRBV4-3	TRBJ1-5	many	-
CASSHPVASGQYYEQYF	TGTGCCAGCAGCCATCCCGTTGCTAGCGGGCAATATTACGAGCAGTACTTC	TRBV4-2	TRBJ2-7	many	TRBD2
CSVEVLSNEQFF	TGCAGCGTTGAAGTCCTCAGCAATGAGCAGTTCTTC	TRBV29-1	TRBJ2-1	medium-sized	-
CASSQAGGNSYNEQFF	TGCGCCAGCAGCCAAGCTGGGGGGAACTCCTACAATGAGCAGTTCTTC	TRBV4-3	TRBJ2-1	many	-
CASSQTSGISGTQYF	TGTGCCAGCAGCCAAACGAGCGGGATAAGTGGTACGCAGTATTTT	TRBV4-2	TRBJ2-3	medium-sized	TRBD2
CASGRHGGSSYEQYF	TGTGCCAGCGGCCGCCATGGAGGGAGCTCCTACGAGCAGTACTTC	TRBV11-1	TRBJ2-7	-	-
CASSLEAFLAGGQYF	TGTGCCAGCAGCTTAGAGGCCTTCCTCGCGGGAGGGCAGTATTTT	TRBV7-8	TRBJ2-3	many	TRBD2
CASSVLAGDEQFF	TGCGCCAGCAGCGTTCTAGCTGGTGATGAGCAGTTCTTC	TRBV4-3	TRBJ2-1	medium-sized	-
CASSQEPRDHNSPLHF	TGCGCCAGCAGCCAAGAGCCTAGGGACCATAATTCACCCCTCCACTTT	TRBV4-3	TRBJ1-6	-	-
CSAPRQGLRDGYTF	TGCAGCGCACCGAGACAGGGCCTCCGAGACGGCTACACCTTC	TRBV29-1	TRBJ1-2	medium-sized	TRBD1
CASSFQGGLMNSEAFF	TGTGCCAGCAGCTTCCAGGGGGGACTAATGAACTCTGAAGCTTTCTTT	TRBV13	TRBJ1-1	-	TRBD1
CASSGLQRTATSGRFYEQYF	TGTGCCAGCTCAGGGTTACAACGGACCGCTACTAGCGGGCGGTTCTACGAGCAGTACTTC	TRBV18	TRBJ2-7	many	TRBD2
CSVVGQGTNTEAFF	TGCAGCGTTGTTGGACAGGGGACGAACACTGAAGCTTTCTTT	TRBV29-1	TRBJ1-1	many	TRBD1
CASSVDGSSYEQYF	TGTGCCAGCAGCGTAGACGGGAGCTCCTACGAGCAGTACTTC	TRBV9	TRBJ2-7	-	-
CASSQLSGLVSPLHF	TGCGCCAGCAGCCAACTCTCGGGACTGGTTTCACCCCTCCACTTT	TRBV4-3	TRBJ1-6	-	-
CSASSGSDTGEQYF	TGCAGTGCCAGCAGCGGGAGCGACACCGGGGAGCAGTACTTC	TRBV20-1	TRBJ2-7	-	TRBD2
CASSLAFGNTIYF	TGTGCCAGCAGCTTAGCTTTCGGAAACACCATATATTTT	TRBV7-6	TRBJ1-3	few	-
CSVDMGMNTEAFF	TGCAGCGTTGATATGGGAATGAACACTGAAGCTTTCTTT	TRBV29-1	TRBJ1-1	medium-sized	-
CASSPPSGWTEAFF	TGTGCCAGCTCACCACCGTCGGGCTGGACTGAAGCTTTCTTT	TRBV18	TRBJ1-1	-	-
CSARPDRKSYNSPLHF	TGCAGTGCTAGGCCAGACAGAAAATCCTATAATTCACCCCTCCACTTT	TRBV20-1	TRBJ1-6	medium-sized	-
CASSQTGGQNYGYTF	TGTGCCAGCAGCCAGACAGGGGGGCAGAACTATGGCTACACCTTC	TRBV14	TRBJ1-2	few	TRBD1
CSARDIAGVSYEQYF	TGCAGTGCTAGAGATATAGCGGGAGTCTCCTACGAGCAGTACTTC	TRBV20-1	TRBJ2-7	many	TRBD2
CASSPQGPGVDEQFF	TGTGCCAGCTCACCACAGGGGCCAGGGGTTGATGAGCAGTTCTTC	TRBV18	TRBJ2-1	many	-
CASTRQATSGANVLTF	TGTGCCAGTACAAGGCAGGCGACCTCTGGGGCCAACGTCCTGACTTTC	TRBV19	TRBJ2-6	-	-
CASSQDKPSSSLNEQFF	TGCGCCAGCAGCCAAGATAAACCTAGCAGCTCCCTCAATGAGCAGTTCTTC	TRBV4-1	TRBJ2-1	-	-
CSGWGLNSEAFF	TGCAGCGGATGGGGCCTGAATAGTGAAGCTTTCTTT	TRBV29-1	TRBJ1-1	once	-
CSVESGGDTQFF	TGCAGCGTTGAATCAGGGGGAGATACGCAGTTCTTC	TRBV29-1	TRBJ2-1	few	TRBD1
CAWSVAYATGNTEAFF	TGTGCCTGGAGTGTGGCTTACGCGACGGGGAACACTGAAGCTTTCTTT	TRBV30	TRBJ1-1	medium-sized	-
CASSHDRGQLEQFF	TGTGCCAGCAGCCATGACAGGGGGCAACTTGAGCAGTTCTTC	TRBV14	TRBJ2-1	medium-sized	TRBD1
CASSPGTGDTGELFF	TGCGCCAGCAGCCCCGGGACAGGGGACACCGGGGAGCTGTTTTTT	TRBV5-1	TRBJ2-2	-	TRBD1
CSVGGGPTTYGYTF	TGCAGCGTTGGTGGGGGGCCCACTACCTATGGCTACACCTTC	TRBV29-1	TRBJ1-2	-	-
CSVPTSGHEQFF	TGCAGCGTTCCGACTTCCGGCCATGAGCAGTTCTTC	TRBV29-1	TRBJ2-1	many	-
CSGGQGSPYEQYF	TGCAGCGGGGGACAGGGGAGCCCCTACGAGCAGTACTTC	TRBV29-1	TRBJ2-7	many	TRBD1
CASSQDVPGQARNSPLHFENTIYF	-	TRBV4-2	TRBJ1-3	-	-
CASSQVIVRGDTEAFF	TGTGCCAGCAGCCAAGTAATCGTTCGGGGAGACACTGAAGCTTTCTTT	TRBV4-2	TRBJ1-1	medium-sized	-
CSQVDRDGDTGELFF	TGCAGTCAAGTAGACAGGGATGGGGACACCGGGGAGCTGTTTTTT	TRBV29-1	TRBJ2-2	many	TRBD1
CSVEDPRQGQETQYF	TGCAGCGTTGAAGATCCCCGACAGGGCCAAGAGACCCAGTACTTC	TRBV29-1	TRBJ2-5	-	TRBD1
CASSQEEDSPYGYTF	TGCGCCAGCAGCCAAGAGGAGGACAGCCCCTATGGCTACACCTTC	TRBV4-3	TRBJ1-2	many	-
CASSQDRHEAFF	TGTGCCAGCAGCCAAGACAGGCACGAAGCTTTCTTT	TRBV4-2	TRBJ1-1	many	-
CSVTPAGYGYTF	TGCAGCGTTACCCCGGCAGGCTATGGCTACACCTTC	TRBV29-1	TRBJ1-2	medium-sized	-
CASSPQSGAYNSPLHF	TGTGCCAGCTCACCACAGTCAGGGGCCTATAATTCACCCCTCCACTTT	TRBV18	TRBJ1-6	many	-
CSARGRTSGELFF	TGCAGTGCTAGAGGAAGAACTAGCGGGGAGCTGTTTTTT	TRBV20-1	TRBJ2-2	-	-
CASSQLQGTGELFF	TGCGCCAGCAGCCAGTTACAGGGTACCGGGGAGCTGTTTTTT	TRBV4-3	TRBJ2-2	many	-
CASSPGRGLAKNIQYF	TGCGCCAGCAGTCCTGGGAGGGGGTTAGCCAAAAACATTCAGTACTTC	TRBV23-1	TRBJ2-4	many	-
CSVDAVRHSARSSYNEQFF	TGCAGCGTTGATGCTGTTCGCCACTCCGCTCGGAGCTCCTACAATGAGCAGTTCTTC	TRBV29-1	TRBJ2-1	few	-
CASSASSEGTEAFF	TGTGCCAGCAGCGCTTCATCGGAGGGTACTGAAGCTTTCTTT	TRBV4-2	TRBJ1-1	many	-
CASSWGSGELFF	TGCGCCAGCAGCTGGGGGTCCGGGGAGCTGTTTTTT	TRBV4-3	TRBJ2-2	medium-sized	-
CASSLADTGRNTEAFF	TGCGCCAGCAGCTTGGCCGACACAGGACGGAACACTGAAGCTTTCTTT	TRBV5-1	TRBJ1-1	many	-
CASSLDTSGYGYTF	TGTGCCAGCAGCTTAGACACTTCAGGCTATGGCTACACCTTC	TRBV13	TRBJ1-2	few	-
CASENRGIRDQETQYF	TGTGCCAGTGAAAACAGGGGAATCCGTGACCAAGAGACCCAGTACTTC	TRBV19	TRBJ2-5	-	TRBD1
CSVAPQGYYGYTF	TGCAGCGTTGCACCCCAGGGATACTATGGCTACACCTTC	TRBV29-1	TRBJ1-2	many	-
CASSNAGDNTGELFF	TGTGCCAGCAGTAATGCGGGAGACAACACCGGGGAGCTGTTTTTT	TRBV28	TRBJ2-2	many	TRBD2
CASSRHRGSGVAGELFF	TGCGCCAGCAGCCGGCACAGGGGTAGCGGAGTCGCCGGGGAGCTGTTTTTT	TRBV4-1	TRBJ2-2	once	-